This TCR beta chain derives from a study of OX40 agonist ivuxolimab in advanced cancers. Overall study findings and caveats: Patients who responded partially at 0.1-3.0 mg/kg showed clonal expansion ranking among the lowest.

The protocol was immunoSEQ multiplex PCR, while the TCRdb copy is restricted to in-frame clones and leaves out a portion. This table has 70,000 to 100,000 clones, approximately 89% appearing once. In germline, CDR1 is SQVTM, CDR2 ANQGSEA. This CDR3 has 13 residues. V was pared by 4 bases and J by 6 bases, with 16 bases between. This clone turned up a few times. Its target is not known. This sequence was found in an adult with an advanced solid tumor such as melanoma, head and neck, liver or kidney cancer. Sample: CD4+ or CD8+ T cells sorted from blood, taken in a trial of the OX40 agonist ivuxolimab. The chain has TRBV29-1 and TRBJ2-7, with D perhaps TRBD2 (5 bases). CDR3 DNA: TGCAGCGTTGGTCCTAGCCGGCTCGGCGAGCAGTACTTC. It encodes CSVGPSRLGEQYF.